In this sample, the clone carrying this TCR beta chain turned up many times. Its antigen is not identified. One entry per CDR3 protein, called by TCRdb with MiXCR from the RT-PCR reads. The sample contains about 180,000 distinct CDR3 sequences, 7.5% to 10% of which appear only once. This entry belongs to a study of response to subunit inactivated influenza vaccine. Findings and limits, study-wide: New T cells are recruited in small numbers by each seasonal influenza vaccination, according to the authors' suggestion.

The germline gives CDR1 ENHRY, CDR2 SYGVKD. The V gene lost 3 bases and the J gene lost 1 base, with 18 bases spanning the gap. CDR3 length equals 17 residues. The TCR comes from a man in his fifties or sixties who received an inactivated influenza vaccine. Sequences were derived from non-naive T cells sorted from PBMCs, sampled on the day of vaccination. The rearrangement uses TRBV10-3 and TRBJ2-5, with D perhaps TRBD1 (6 bases). Here the CDR3 reads CAISDSTGFFSQETQYF. The CDR3 DNA sequence: TGTGCCATCAGTGACTCAACAGGGTTTTTCTCCCAAGAGACCCAGTACTTC.